This TCR beta chain originates from a study of T cells in Graves' hyperthyroidism and ophthalmopathy (dated by TCRdb to between 2018 and 2021). With regard to the full study: Peripheral blood was collected at initial diagnosis, before any treatment. In addition, the study compared T-cell repertoires in thyroid tissue and in blood from about 6 Graves' hyperthyroidism patients. The 90 to 100 discovery patients were randomly divided into training and test sets at a 7:3 ratio. Prospective prediction of ophthalmopathy was tested in an independent validation cohort consisting of fewer than 20 hyperthyroidism patients and approximately 16 patients who later progressed to ophthalmopathy. Once sampling was done, hyperthyroidism patients were given methimazole at a starting dose of 30 mg daily, whereas ophthalmopathy patients were given high-dose intravenous methylprednisolone. To identify TCR V-J signatures that set the groups apart, the researchers used a discovery cohort of 90 to 100 patients, made up of roughly 45 with Graves' ophthalmopathy and 55 to 65 with stable Graves' hyperthyroidism. The paper reports TCR Vbeta CDR3 sequencing of some 140 peripheral blood samples: 40 to 45 ophthalmopathy, roughly 74 hyperthyroidism and roughly 17 progressor patients.

Amplification of TCR beta CDR3 regions was carried out from RNA transcripts. The first round of RT-PCR for the TCR CDR3 was performed with the HTBI primer set and the Qiagen OneStep RT-PCR kit. The libraries were constructed in a second round of multiplex PCR and then size-selected and purified. The libraries were sequenced on an Illumina HiSeq2000 using paired-end 100 bp reads. Turning to the authors' computational methods: SOAPnuke was used to process the raw data, with reads discarded if the reads contained adapters or uncalled bases, had a mean Phred below 15, or lacked an exact constant-primer or identifier match. COPE v1.2.5 was used to merge the high-quality paired reads, and each unique nucleotide sequence was defined as a clonotype. Clonotypes were aligned to IMGT TRBV, TRBD and TRBJ reference segments using MiTCR v1.1. Analysis was restricted to V-J combinations with a frequency above 0.0001, which covered 99.2% of repertoires. The TCS score was defined as the ratio of F50 (clonal expansion) to E x V (chaos), calculated using BLOSUM62-based TCRdist between CDR3 peptides within each V-J. Welch's t-statistics and random forest reduced 450 to 600 V-J features to about 12, which were used in a naive Bayes classifier (R e1071). TCRdb redid the processing of the public reads, applying fastp at Q25 and MiXCR, and retained in-frame beta chains. Identical CDR3 protein sequences are pooled into one entry, listed with their most common genes and DNA. These V and J calls rely on TCRdb rather than the paper's analysis. The sample table lists more than 300,000 distinct CDR3 sequences, approximately 18% of them with a count of one. The leading ten clones occupy around a third of the sample.

Paper-wide results and their limitations: Most expanded thyroid clonotypes (frequency above 0.001) were also found in blood, which suggests that blood repertoires may mirror thyroid immune responses. Sample size was not statistically predetermined, and blinding of investigators to group allocation was not performed. During validation, the model predicted progression to ophthalmopathy a median of roughly six months ahead of onset, with approximately 70% sensitivity and almost 75% specificity. Ophthalmopathy was separated from stable hyperthyroidism by a 13 V-J signature model, with around 90% sensitivity and 81% to 83% specificity obtained in cross-validation and 80%/75% obtained in testing.

Reading from cysteine to phenylalanine, the CDR3 counts 18 amino acids. Only CDR3 DNA is held: 54 bases, read in frame from base 1. At the junction V is shortened by 4 bases and J by 0 bases; bases outside the gene matches: 11. Per the germline V gene (reference sequence), SEHNR is the CDR1 and FQNEAQ is the CDR2. The hyperthyroidism patients were between 18 and 65 years old and newly diagnosed, with a disease duration of less than 2 months. Patients with uncontrolled infections, other autoimmune diseases, pregnancy or lactation were excluded. Diagnoses were established on the basis of clinical symptoms, serum thyroxine and TRAb, thyroid ultrasound, and orbital computed tomography. Blood from progressor patients was collected at the time of first diagnosis with hyperthyroidism, before any ophthalmopathy symptoms had appeared. PBMCs were isolated from 10 ml of fresh peripheral blood by Ficoll-Paque density gradient centrifugation. Patients classed as progressors first received a Graves' hyperthyroidism diagnosis and then went on to develop ophthalmopathy during follow-up. Trizol reagent was used to extract total RNA, and RNA quality was then checked on an Agilent 2100 Bioanalyzer.

This clonotype showed up many times. Its antigen has not been determined. Base qualities were left out, and no much larger clone turns up one base away. The sample taken for sequencing was blood. This TCR was sampled from a woman in her twenties or thirties with Graves' hyperthyroidism that later progressed to Graves' ophthalmopathy. The rearranged chain carries TRBV7-9 and TRBJ2-2; 7 bases in between match TRBD1. The CDR3 reads as follows: CASSSTGIGPANTGELFF. At the DNA level, the sequence is TGTGCCAGCAGCTCGACAGGGATCGGTCCCGCGAACACCGGGGAGCTGTTTTTT.